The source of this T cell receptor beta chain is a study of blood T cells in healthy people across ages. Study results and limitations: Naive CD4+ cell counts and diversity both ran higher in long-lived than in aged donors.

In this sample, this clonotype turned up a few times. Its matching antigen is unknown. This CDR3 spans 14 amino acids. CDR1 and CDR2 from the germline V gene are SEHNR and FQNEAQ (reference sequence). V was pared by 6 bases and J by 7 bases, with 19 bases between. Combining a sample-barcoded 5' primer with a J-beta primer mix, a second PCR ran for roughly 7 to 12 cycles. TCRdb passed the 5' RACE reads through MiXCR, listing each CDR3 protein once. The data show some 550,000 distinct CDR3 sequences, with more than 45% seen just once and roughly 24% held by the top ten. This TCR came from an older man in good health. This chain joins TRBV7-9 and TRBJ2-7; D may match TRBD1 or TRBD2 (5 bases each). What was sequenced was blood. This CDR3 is CASSRPPLAGEQYF. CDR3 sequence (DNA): TGTGCCAGCAGTCGACCCCCTCTAGCAGGGGAGCAGTACTTC. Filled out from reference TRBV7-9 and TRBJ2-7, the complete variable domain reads DTGVSQNPRHKITKRGQNVTFRCDPISEHNRLYWYRQTLGQGPEFLTYFQNEAQLEKSRLLSDRFSAERPKGSFSTLEIQRTEQGDSAMYLCASSRPPLAGEQYFGPGTRLTVT.